This T cell receptor (beta chain) was profiled in a study of blood T cell repertoires in COVID-19. The repertoire was sequenced with immunoSEQ multiplex PCR; TCRdb's copy has only in-frame clones and lacks some. Of 400,000 to 550,000 clones listed, 85% to 90% are singletons. This CDR3 is 15 amino acids long. V lost 7 bases and J lost 1, with 16 bases in between. The germline V gene encodes CDR1 SNHLY and CDR2 FYNNEI. What was sequenced was peripheral blood. This chain uses TRBV2 with TRBJ1-1, with a tentative D call TRBD1 (6 bases). This TCR was recovered from a woman in her thirties with acute or convalescent COVID-19. The CDR3 protein is CASKQGGRKNTEAFF. CDR3 DNA: TGTGCCAGCAAACAGGGCGGTAGGAAGAACACTGAAGCTTTCTTT.